A selection of T cell receptor beta chains follows, all from one sample in a study of control samples from healthy donors and cancer patients. Libraries were prepared by immunoSEQ multiplex PCR; TCRdb keeps only in-frame clonotypes and omits some of them. The sample lists 120,000 or so clones, around 87% seen once, with 3.5% to 4% in the top ten. Sequenced: PBMCs. The receptors derive from a woman in her fifties or sixties with lung cancer. The conserved cysteine and the conserved F or W are not part of the CDR3 here. The order of the fields is clone size, CDR3 length, V gene, CDR3 protein. Clone sizes are given selectively: once, few, many, or a class where the clone is expanded.

clone_size: NA
cdr3_length: 13
v_call: TRBV7-8
cdr3_aa: ASSLTGGLSYEQY

clone_size: NA
cdr3_length: 11
v_call: TRBV30
cdr3_aa: AWSVQGNTEAF

clone_size: NA
cdr3_length: 9
v_call: TRBV6-1
cdr3_aa: ASSEVGGGT

clone_size: NA
cdr3_length: 13
v_call: TRBV5-1
cdr3_aa: ASSLTGTGVTEAF

clone_size: NA
cdr3_length: 13
v_call: TRBV5-1
cdr3_aa: ASTRRGTYQETQY

clone_size: NA
cdr3_length: 14
v_call: TRBV7-8
cdr3_aa: ASSLSTGAVGNTIY

clone_size: NA
cdr3_length: 10
v_call: TRBV30
cdr3_aa: ALLSSGNTIY

clone_size: NA
cdr3_length: 9
v_call: TRBV11-3
cdr3_aa: ASSFHNEQF

clone_size: NA
cdr3_length: 11
v_call: TRBV12-3/TRBV12-4
cdr3_aa: ASSPRGRTEAF

clone_size: NA
cdr3_length: 12
v_call: TRBV19
cdr3_aa: ASSAIQGSTEAF

clone_size: NA
cdr3_length: 10
v_call: TRBV2
cdr3_aa: ASIIMGIEQY

clone_size: NA
cdr3_length: 12
v_call: TRBV6-1
cdr3_aa: ASSDSSYTDTQY

clone_size: NA
cdr3_length: 10
v_call: TRBV15
cdr3_aa: ATSRDQDHSV

clone_size: NA
cdr3_length: 13
v_call: TRBV10-3
cdr3_aa: AISGTGTSPYEQY

clone_size: once
cdr3_length: 14
v_call: TRBV24-1
cdr3_aa: ATSDSGGFLSGELF

clone_size: NA
cdr3_length: 14
v_call: TRBV5-1
cdr3_aa: ASSLLVQGGRETQY

clone_size: NA
cdr3_length: 13
v_call: TRBV19
cdr3_aa: ASTLNRGRGSPLH

clone_size: NA
cdr3_length: 12
v_call: TRBV6-5
cdr3_aa: ASRQPAELREQY

clone_size: NA
cdr3_length: 15
v_call: TRBV10-2
cdr3_aa: ASGGLAGGGEFYEQY

clone_size: NA
cdr3_length: 11
v_call: TRBV5-1
cdr3_aa: ASSRLDKETQY

clone_size: few
cdr3_length: 19
v_call: TRBV6-2/TRBV6-3
cdr3_aa: ASSLLIELWIRAEQQETQY

clone_size: NA
cdr3_length: 11
v_call: TRBV3-1/TRBV3-2
cdr3_aa: ASSLSDYTEAF

clone_size: once
cdr3_length: 12
v_call: TRBV7-2
cdr3_aa: ASSLAGTGNTIY

clone_size: NA
cdr3_length: 11
v_call: TRBV19
cdr3_aa: ASTAWQNYGYT

clone_size: NA
cdr3_length: 14
v_call: TRBV12-5
cdr3_aa: ASGLYGGQGGYEQY

clone_size: NA
cdr3_length: 13
v_call: TRBV6-1
cdr3_aa: ASSEGLTTYNEQF